The 3 T cell receptor beta chains below were found in one sample sequenced in a study of coeliac disease. This table comes from immunoSEQ multiplex PCR, and its TCRdb copy is limited to in-frame clones, with some not included. The sample has about 8,700 clones; 60% to 80% are singletons. Specimen: lamina propria lymphocytes from the gut. These receptors all stem from a woman aged 55-70 years with celiac disease.

In this sample, this clone turned up once. The chain couples TRBV6-6 to TRBJ2-7, with TRBD2 matching 8 bases. This CDR3 is 16 amino acids long. J was trimmed by 6 bases and V by 0 bases; bases with no gene match: 10. CDR1 and CDR2 from the germline V gene are MNHNY and SVGAGI (reference sequence). The CDR3 DNA follows: TGTGCCAGCAGTTACTCAACCGGGGGGGCTGGCGTCGAGCAGTACTTC. This sequence encodes CASSYSTGGAGVEQYF.

This chain links TRBV5-1 with TRBJ2-3; 7 positions agree with TRBD2. V lost 1 base, J lost 1 base, and 6 bases stayed unmatched. There are 16 residues in the CDR3. Germline CDR1 reads SGHRS; CDR2 reads YFSETQ. CDR3 sequence reads: CASSLWGGIGTDTQYF. CDR3 sequence (DNA): TGCGCCAGCAGCTTGTGGGGGGGAATAGGCACAGATACGCAGTATTTT.

The chain joins TRBV30 to TRBJ2-3, with TRBD2 identical over 16 bases. CDR3 length: 17 amino acids. The V and J ends lost 4 bases and 9 bases, in that order; junction bases with no gene match: 13. CDR1 GTSNPN and CDR2 SVGIG come from the germline V gene (reference sequence). The CDR3 sequence is CAWTKGTSGRADGTQYF. The CDR3 DNA follows: TGTGCCTGGACAAAAGGGACTAGCGGGAGGGCCGATGGCACGCAGTATTTT. Supplemented by reference TRBV30 and TRBJ2-3, the full variable domain reads SQTIHQWPATLVQPVGSPLSLECTVEGTSNPNLYWYRQAAGRGLQLLFYSVGIGQISSEVPQNLSASRPQDRQFILSSKKLLLSDSGFYLCAWTKGTSGRADGTQYFGPGTRLTVL.